These T cell receptor beta chains were read from a single sample in a study of neurological immune-mediated disorders. TCRdb called the 5' RACE reads again in MiXCR, with one record for every CDR3 protein. The sample holds 45,000 or so distinct CDR3 sequences, around a fifth seen once. Source material: PBMCs. These receptors all stem from a man aged 55 to 70 with HTLV-1-associated myelopathy (HAM/TSP). Each CDR3 is given with its conserved first and last residue. A D gene is named only where the DNA matches it firmly. Clone size is stated in some rows and not others, as once, few, many or a class when expanded.

v_gene	j_gene	abundance	d_gene	CDR3aa	CDR3nt
TRBV28	TRBJ1-6	.	TRBD1	CVSSPPGQGVGALHF	TGTGTCAGCAGTCCCCCGGGACAGGGAGTCGGGGCCCTCCACTTT
TRBV5-6	TRBJ2-7	many	.	CASSLRYRLDEQYF	TGTGCCAGCAGTCTGCGGTATCGGCTGGACGAGCAGTACTTC
TRBV5-1	TRBJ1-3	many	.	CASSLDGINSGNTIYF	TGCGCCAGCAGCTTGGACGGGATCAACTCTGGAAACACCATATATTTT
TRBV6-6	TRBJ2-1	.	TRBD2	CASRSGTSGKVDEQFF	TGTGCCAGCAGGTCCGGGACTAGCGGGAAAGTCGATGAGCAGTTCTTC
TRBV29-1	TRBJ2-1	many	.	CSADGGSYHNEQFF	TGCAGCGCCGATGGGGGGTCCTATCACAATGAGCAGTTCTTC
TRBV7-2	TRBJ2-7	large	.	CASSLDFYEQYF	TGTGCCAGCAGCTTGGACTTCTACGAGCAGTACTTC
TRBV19	TRBJ2-5	.	TRBD1	CASSRDRGLKTQYF	TGTGCCAGTTCCCGGGACAGGGGCCTCAAGACCCAGTACTTC
TRBV6-5	TRBJ2-7	many	TRBD1	CASAAGGESYEQYF	TGTGCCAGCGCGGCAGGGGGCGAGTCCTACGAGCAGTACTTC
TRBV9	TRBJ2-7	many	.	CASSVGGSGGSYEQYF	TGTGCCAGCAGCGTAGGAGGGAGCGGCGGCTCCTACGAGCAGTACTTC
TRBV20-1	TRBJ1-1	few	.	CSAHTGANTEAFF	TGCAGTGCTCATACCGGGGCAAACACTGAAGCTTTCTTT
TRBV27	TRBJ2-1	.	.	CASSLGNPGNEQFF	TGTGCCAGCAGTCTAGGGAACCCGGGGAATGAGCAGTTCTTC
TRBV20-1	TRBJ2-5	many	.	CSVQGGGRGMETQYF	TGCAGTGTTCAAGGAGGGGGCAGGGGTATGGAGACCCAGTACTTC
TRBV3-1	TRBJ2-2	many	TRBD2	CASSQLAGGGGELFF	TGTGCCAGCAGCCAACTAGCGGGAGGAGGCGGGGAGCTGTTTTTT
TRBV7-8	TRBJ2-6	.	TRBD1	CASSLSEGALSGANVLTF	TGTGCCAGCAGCTTATCAGAGGGGGCGTTATCTGGGGCCAACGTCCTGACTTTC
TRBV5-6	TRBJ2-1	many	TRBD2	CASSPGLGAGNEQFF	TGTGCCAGCAGCCCGGGACTAGGGGCCGGCAATGAGCAGTTCTTC
TRBV29-1	TRBJ2-7	many	TRBD2	CSVSSGGSSYEQYF	TGCAGCGTTTCTAGCGGGGGATCATCCTACGAGCAGTACTTC
TRBV5-1	TRBJ2-7	many	TRBD1	CASSPEGGQGFREQYF	TGCGCCAGCAGCCCGGAGGGAGGACAGGGCTTCCGAGAGCAGTACTTC